These 16 T cell receptor beta chains originate from one sample sequenced in a study of PD-L1 blockade in urothelial cancer. Assay used: immunoSEQ multiplex PCR; TCRdb lists only in-frame clones, some missing. The sample has 41,000 or so clones, approximately 80% seen once. This material consisted of PBMCs, taken around atezolizumab (anti-PD-L1) treatment. All receptors derive from a man aged 55 to 70 with urothelial cancer.

The chain is built from TRBV19 and TRBJ1-1; D not certain. The CDR3 length is 13 residues. Germline-derived CDR1 and CDR2 are LNHDA and SQIVND (reference sequence). V lost 7 bases and J 0 bases, leaving 9 bases between the germline ends. CDR3 in amino acids: CASTAYLNTEAFF. CDR3 DNA sequence: TGTGCCAGTACCGCCTACCTGAACACTGAAGCTTTCTTT.

CDR3 sequence (DNA): TGTGCCAGCTATGGGACAGAAGAGACCCAGTACTTC. Amino acid sequence: CASYGTEETQYF. This chain connects TRBV18 to TRBJ2-5, with 7 bases fitting TRBD1. Per germline, CDR1 KGHSH and CDR2 LQKENI. The V segment lost 7 bases and the J segment 3 bases; nucleotides outside the gene matches: 2. The CDR3 spans 12 residues.

This chain joins TRBV11-2 and TRBJ1-4, with 9 nucleotides matching TRBD1. The CDR3 runs to 15 residues. Germline CDR1 reads SGHAT; CDR2 reads FQNNGV. After removal of 5 bases from V and 6 bases from J, the junction contained 7 bases not matched to a gene. Here the CDR3 DNA reads TGTGCCAGCAGCAAACAGGGGGCTGGTGATGAAAAACTGTTTTTT. Translating it yields CASSKQGAGDEKLFF.

The CDR3 nucleotides read TGTGCCAGCAGTGCCCTGGGACAGATAATTAGCAATCAGCCCCAGCATTTT. Its translation: CASSALGQIISNQPQHF. The rearrangement links TRBV6-1 to TRBJ1-5, with 7 bases identical to TRBD1. The CDR3 is 17 amino acids. The germline V gene has CDR1 MNHNS and CDR2 SASEGT. The V gene end was trimmed by 4 bases and the J gene end by 0 bases; junction bases not matched to a gene: 9.

This sequence joins TRBV7-2 and TRBJ2-5, with D hard to call. The germline CDR1 and CDR2 sequences are SGHTA and FQGNSA. The ends were cut back, 2 bases at V and 4 bases at J, with 17 bases in the middle. The CDR3 is 16 residues long. CDR3 nucleotides: TGTGCCAGCAGCTTACTGGGTACAGCTCTGGGAGAGACCCAGTACTTC. This encodes CASSLLGTALGETQYF.

This rearrangement joins TRBV15 to TRBJ2-3, with a weak D call TRBD1 (5 bases). Between the trimmed V and J ends, which lost 0 bases and 0 bases, there was a span of 13 bases. Germline lookup yields CDR1 LNHNV and CDR2 YYDKDF (reference sequence). CDR3 length: 17 amino acids. CDR3 in amino acids: CATSRDKGLTSTDTQYF. For the CDR3, the DNA is TGTGCCACCAGCAGAGATAAGGGGCTAACTAGCACAGATACGCAGTATTTT. Together with reference TRBV15 and TRBJ2-3, the CDR3 gives the full variable domain: DAMVIQNPRYQVTQFGKPVTLSCSQTLNHNVMYWYQQKSSQAPKLLFHYYDKDFNNEADTPDNFQSRRPNTSFCFLDIRSPGLGDTAMYLCATSRDKGLTSTDTQYFGPGTRLTVL.

J is TRBJ1-5 and V is TRBV11-2; TRBD1 aligns across 8 bases. Germline lookup yields CDR1 SGHAT and CDR2 FQNNGV. Trimming removed 5 bases from V and 9 bases from J; junction bases left unmatched: 9. The CDR3 has 14 residues. CDR3 sequence: CASSLSLTGGPQHF. As DNA, the CDR3 is TGTGCCAGCAGCCTAAGCCTAACAGGGGGGCCCCAGCATTTT. Drawing the rest from reference TRBV11-2 and TRBJ1-5, the complete variable domain is EAGVAQSPRYKIIEKRQSVAFWCNPISGHATLYWYQQILGQGPKLLIQFQNNGVVDDSQLPKDRFSAERLKGVDSTLKIQPAKLEDSAVYLCASSLSLTGGPQHFGDGTRLSIL.

The chain links TRBV5-8 to TRBJ2-7, with D perhaps matching TRBD2 (7 bases). Germline V gene lookup returns CDR1 SGHTS and CDR2 YDEGEE. V gave up 1 base and J gave up 3 bases, with 8 bases separating them. The CDR3 length is 13 residues. The CDR3 loop is CASSLRGGYEQYF. CDR3 sequence (DNA): TGTGCCAGCAGCTTGAGGGGGGGCTACGAGCAGTACTTC.

V is TRBV28 and J is TRBJ1-2; TRBD1 aligns across 8 bases. The trim removed 4 bases at V and 2 bases at J, leaving 6 bases unmatched. This CDR3 region has 15 residues. Germline V lookup: CDR1 MDHEN, CDR2 SYDVKM. In DNA form, the CDR3 reads TGTGCCAGCAGTTACGGACAGGGAAAGAACTATGGCTACACCTTC. As protein: CASSYGQGKNYGYTF.

The chain combines TRBV27 with TRBJ1-4, with 8 bases lining up with TRBD1. CDR3 length equals 14 residues. Per the germline V gene, CDR1 is MNHEY and CDR2 is SMNVEV (reference sequence). Losses at the gene ends were 5 bases for V and 8 bases for J; bases not matched to a gene: 7. This chain's CDR3 is CASSLRQGREKLFF. CDR3 DNA sequence: TGTGCCAGCAGTCTCCGACAGGGGAGGGAAAAACTGTTTTTT.

The chain uses TRBV6-1 and TRBJ2-5; possible D gene TRBD1, 6 bases. This CDR3 contains 13 residues. V was shortened by 4 bases and J by 5 bases, with 11 bases between the two germline ends. Germline V gene lookup returns CDR1 MNHNS and CDR2 SASEGT. The CDR3 nucleotides are TGTGCCAGCAGTGGGGGGCTGAAGGAGACCCAGTACTTC. This translates into CASSGGLKETQYF.

V and J are TRBV15 and TRBJ1-2; no clear D gene. Germline CDR1 reads LNHNV; CDR2 reads YYDKDF (reference sequence). This CDR3 has 15 residues. Trimming stripped 0 bases from V and 8 bases from J, with 16 bases between. CDR3 bases: TGTGCCACCAGCAGAGAAGTTGACTCCACGGGAGGCTACACCTTC. Protein product: CATSREVDSTGGYTF.

V is TRBV29-1 and J is TRBJ2-3, with 10 bases that match TRBD2. Germline V CDR1 and CDR2: SQVTM, ANQGSEA. Trimming at V came to 4 bases and at J to 0 bases, leaving 10 bases not matched to a gene. The CDR3 is 17 residues long. The CDR3: CSVVGLAGETSTDTQYF. As DNA, the CDR3 is TGCAGCGTTGTTGGGCTAGCGGGGGAGACTAGCACAGATACGCAGTATTTT.

The rearrangement joins TRBV14 to TRBJ2-1, with a tentative D call TRBD2 (6 bases). Germline V gives CDR1 SGHDN, CDR2 FVKESK. Trimming stripped 0 bases from V and 2 bases from J, with 14 bases between. This CDR3 has 17 residues. CDR3 nucleotides: TGTGCCAGCAGCCAAGACTTCACATGGGGGGCCTACAATGAGCAGTTCTTC. This gives the protein CASSQDFTWGAYNEQFF.

This clone appeared a few times. The V call is TRBV5-1, the J call TRBJ1-6; 7 bases line up with TRBD1. The germline V gene encodes CDR1 SGHRS and CDR2 YFSETQ. The CDR3 extends over 16 amino acids. V lost 1 base to trimming and J lost 9 bases; unmatched junction nucleotides: 10. The CDR3 here is CASSLTSTGRSSPLHF. In DNA form, the CDR3 reads TGCGCCAGCAGCTTGACCTCGACAGGGAGGAGTTCACCCCTCCACTTT.

This clone was seen only once. V is TRBV21-1 and J is TRBJ2-7; the DNA was not used to check the table's D call, TRBD1. TRBV21-1 is annotated as a pseudogene. The CDR3 extends over 16 amino acids. The CDR3 DNA is TGTGCCAGCAGCAAAGGTACCGGGACAGGTCTATTCGAGCAGTACTTC. Its protein product is CASSKGTGTGLFEQYF.